These 10 T cell receptor beta chains originate from one sample sequenced in a study of blood T cell repertoires in COVID-19. The assay was immunoSEQ multiplex PCR, and TCRdb's table has in-frame clones only and misses some. Among about 170,000 clones listed, 79% were seen once. Sequenced: PBMCs or T cells enriched from blood (not recorded which). All receptors derive from a woman aged 70-85 years in a cohort exposed to, infected with or recovered from COVID-19 (not recorded which).

Details on this clone: The same CDR3 also results from other DNA sequences found in this sample. The chain couples TRBV5-1 to TRBJ2-1, with TRBD1 matching 9 bases. Per germline, CDR1 SGHRS and CDR2 YFSETQ. The CDR3 is made up of 14 amino acids. V was clipped by 2 bases and J by 7 bases; unmatched bases: 4. Written as DNA, the CDR3 is TGCGCCAGCAGCTTCGGGACAGGGAATAATGAGCAGTTCTTC. It yields the protein CASSFGTGNNEQFF.

The rearrangement links TRBV7-9 to TRBJ1-2; D gene unclear. V was pared by 5 bases and J by 0 bases, with 7 bases between. Germline loops: CDR1 SEHNR, CDR2 FQNEAQ (reference sequence). The CDR3 length is 13 residues. CDR3 DNA: TGTGCCAGCAGCCCCGGAGCTAACTATGGCTACACCTTC. Translating it yields CASSPGANYGYTF.

This clone occurred a few times. This rearrangement joins TRBV3-1 (or the pseudogene TRBV3-2) to TRBJ1-4; D might be TRBD1 (6 bases). The V end was cut by 3 bases, the J end by 5 bases, with 13 bases between. This CDR3 is built from 15 residues. Germline CDR1 and CDR2: LGHDT and YNNKEL (reference sequence). CDR3 in DNA: TGTGCCAGCAGCCATAGTAGTCAGGGGAATGAAAAACTGTTTTTT. Encoded protein: CASSHSSQGNEKLFF.

V usage is TRBV5-8 and J usage is TRBJ2-5; 8 nucleotides line up with TRBD1. Germline lookup yields CDR1 SGHTS and CDR2 YDEGEE. Trimming removed 4 bases from V and 1 base from J; junction bases left unmatched: 3. The CDR3 has 14 residues. The CDR3 loop is CASSRGQGQETQYF. CDR3 nucleotides: TGTGCCAGCAGCAGAGGACAGGGCCAAGAGACCCAGTACTTC. Filled out from reference TRBV5-8 and TRBJ2-5, the complete variable domain reads EAGVTQSPTHLIKTRGQQATLRCSPISGHTSVYWYQQALGLGLQFLLWYDEGEERNRGNFPPRFSGRQFPNYSSELNVNALELEDSALYLCASSRGQGQETQYFGPGTRLLVL.

This clone was counted between two and nine times. The CDR3 DNA is TGTGCCAGTACCCGGGACAGGGGTTTTAATTCACCCCTCCACTTT. Translated, it gives CASTRDRGFNSPLHF. The chain couples TRBV27 to TRBJ1-6; TRBD1 matches at 10 bases. Unmatched junction bases numbered 8, after V lost 9 bases and J lost 6 bases. Looked up from germline, CDR1 is MNHEY and CDR2 is SMNVEV (reference sequence). The CDR3 runs 15 residues.

As DNA, the CDR3 is TGTGCCAGCAGCTTAGTCCCGGGAGGAGCCTACGAGCAGTACTTC. Translated, it gives CASSLVPGGAYEQYF. The chain joins TRBV11-2 to TRBJ2-7, with 7 bases lining up with TRBD2. This CDR3 region has 15 residues. The ends lost 1 base at V and 2 bases at J; junction bases unmatched: 5. Germline V lookup: CDR1 SGHAT, CDR2 FQNNGV.

The CDR3 protein is CATRAGRYNEQFF. The CDR3 coding sequence is TGTGCCACCCGAGCGGGAAGGTACAATGAGCAGTTCTTC. The chain employs TRBV19 and TRBJ2-1, with 7 bases aligning to TRBD2. The ends lost 10 bases at V and 4 bases at J; junction bases unmatched: 7. The CDR3 runs 13 residues. Per the germline V gene, CDR1 is LNHDA and CDR2 is SQIVND (reference sequence).

The DNA of the CDR3 is TGCGCCAGCAGCCAAGAAGGAGGAACAGGGAGAGGAAGGGATCGACGAAAAGCTTTCTTT. Its translation is CASSQEGGTGRGRDRRKAFF. The chain links TRBV4-1 to TRBJ1-1, with D perhaps matching TRBD1 (6 bases). The germline V gene has CDR1 MGHRA and CDR2 YSYEKL. CDR3 length equals 20 residues. The V end was cut by 0 bases, the J end by 9 bases, with 32 bases between.

The chain couples TRBV19 to TRBJ2-1; the match to TRBD2 covers 10 bases. CDR1 and CDR2 (germline): LNHDA, SQIVND (reference sequence). V lost 5 bases to trimming and J lost 9 bases; unmatched junction nucleotides: 10. This CDR3 comprises 15 residues. CDR3 nucleotides: TGTGCCAGTAGTTCAGCTAGCGGGAGTTGGAGTGAGCAGTTCTTC. It specifies CASSSASGSWSEQFF.

This chain links TRBV11-1 with TRBJ2-7, with 13 positions matching TRBD2. Germline V gene lookup returns CDR1 SGHAT and CDR2 FQDESV (reference sequence). J was trimmed by 4 bases and V by 4 bases; bases with no gene match: 1. The CDR3 is made up of 14 amino acids. The DNA for the CDR3 is TGTGCCAGCAGCTGGACTAGCGGGAGTTACGAGCAGTACTTC. Translating gives CASSWTSGSYEQYF.